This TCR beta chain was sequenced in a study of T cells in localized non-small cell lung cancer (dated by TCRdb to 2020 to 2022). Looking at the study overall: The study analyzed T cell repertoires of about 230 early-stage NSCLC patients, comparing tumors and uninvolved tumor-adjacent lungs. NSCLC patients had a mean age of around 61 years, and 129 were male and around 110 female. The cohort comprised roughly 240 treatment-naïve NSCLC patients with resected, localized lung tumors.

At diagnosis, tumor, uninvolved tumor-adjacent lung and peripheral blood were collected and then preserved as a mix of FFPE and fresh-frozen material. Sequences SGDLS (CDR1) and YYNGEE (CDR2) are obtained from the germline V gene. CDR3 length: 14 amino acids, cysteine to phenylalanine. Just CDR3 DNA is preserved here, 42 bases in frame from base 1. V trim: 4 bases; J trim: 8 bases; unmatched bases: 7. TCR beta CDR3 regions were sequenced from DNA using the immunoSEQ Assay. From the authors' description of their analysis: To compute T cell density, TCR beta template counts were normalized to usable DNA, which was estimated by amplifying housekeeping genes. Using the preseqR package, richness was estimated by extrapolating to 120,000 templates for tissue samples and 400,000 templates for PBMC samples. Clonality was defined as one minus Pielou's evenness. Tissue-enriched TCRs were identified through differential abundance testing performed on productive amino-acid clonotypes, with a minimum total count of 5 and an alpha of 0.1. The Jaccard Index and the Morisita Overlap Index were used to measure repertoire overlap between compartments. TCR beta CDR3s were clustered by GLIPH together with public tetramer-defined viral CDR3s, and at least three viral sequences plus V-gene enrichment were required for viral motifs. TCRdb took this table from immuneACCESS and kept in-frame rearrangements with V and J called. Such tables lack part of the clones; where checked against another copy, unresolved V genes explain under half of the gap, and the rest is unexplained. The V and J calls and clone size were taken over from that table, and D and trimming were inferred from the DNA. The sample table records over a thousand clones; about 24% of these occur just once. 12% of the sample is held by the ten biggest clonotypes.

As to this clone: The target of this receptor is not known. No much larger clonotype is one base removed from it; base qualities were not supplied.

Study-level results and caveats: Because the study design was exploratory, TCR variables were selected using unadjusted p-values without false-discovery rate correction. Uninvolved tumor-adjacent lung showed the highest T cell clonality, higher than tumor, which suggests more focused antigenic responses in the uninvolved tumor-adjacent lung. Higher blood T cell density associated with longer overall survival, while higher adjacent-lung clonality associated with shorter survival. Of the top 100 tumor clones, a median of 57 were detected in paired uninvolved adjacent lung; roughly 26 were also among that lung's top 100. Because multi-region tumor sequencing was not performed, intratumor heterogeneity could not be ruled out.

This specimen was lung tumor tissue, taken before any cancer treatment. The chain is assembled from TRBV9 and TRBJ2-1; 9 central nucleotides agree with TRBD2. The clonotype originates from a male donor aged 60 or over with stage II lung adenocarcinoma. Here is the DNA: TGTGCCAGCAGCAAGGGACTAGCCGGCGATGAGCAGTTCTTC. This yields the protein CASSKGLAGDEQFF.